This T cell receptor beta chain originates from a study of early T cells in non-severe SARS-CoV-2 infection. Each CDR3 protein is one row after TCRdb ran MiXCR on the 5' RACE reads. The sample holds about 50,000 distinct CDR3 sequences; approximately 9% are singletons and the top ten take over 4%. The germline V gene has CDR1 LGHDT and CDR2 YNNKEL (reference sequence). Trimming stripped 3 bases from V and 11 bases from J, with 14 bases between. This CDR3 has 12 residues. This clonotype was obtained from an adult who was a healthcare worker with PCR-confirmed SARS-CoV-2 infection or an uninfected control (not recorded which). The sample was whole blood, taken at baseline. The chain carries TRBV3-1 and TRBJ2-7, with D perhaps assigned TRBD1 or TRBD2 (5 bases each). The CDR3 DNA reads as TGTGCCAGCAGCCAGGGAGTAGGGGCGGAGTACTTC. Amino acids: CASSQGVGAEYF.